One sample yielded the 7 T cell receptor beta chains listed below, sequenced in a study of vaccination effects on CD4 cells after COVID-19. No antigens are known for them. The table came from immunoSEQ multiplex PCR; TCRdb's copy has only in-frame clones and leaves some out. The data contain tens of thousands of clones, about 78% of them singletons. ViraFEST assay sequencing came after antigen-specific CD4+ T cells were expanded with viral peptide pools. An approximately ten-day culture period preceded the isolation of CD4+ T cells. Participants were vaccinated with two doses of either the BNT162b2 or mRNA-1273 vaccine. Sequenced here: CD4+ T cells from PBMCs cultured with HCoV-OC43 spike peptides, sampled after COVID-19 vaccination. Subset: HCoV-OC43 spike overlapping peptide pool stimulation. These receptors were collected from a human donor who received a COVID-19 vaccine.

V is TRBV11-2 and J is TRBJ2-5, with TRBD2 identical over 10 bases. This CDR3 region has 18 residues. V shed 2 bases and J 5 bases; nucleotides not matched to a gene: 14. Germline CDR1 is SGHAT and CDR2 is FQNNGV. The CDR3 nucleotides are TGTGCCAGCAGCTTAAGGCTAGCGGGGGCCCCGGGTGCGGAGACCCAGTACTTC. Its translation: CASSLRLAGAPGAETQYF.

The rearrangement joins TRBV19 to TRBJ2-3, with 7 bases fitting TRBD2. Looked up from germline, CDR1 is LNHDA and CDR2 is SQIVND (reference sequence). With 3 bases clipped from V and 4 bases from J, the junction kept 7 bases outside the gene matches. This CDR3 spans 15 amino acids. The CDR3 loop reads CASSIISGVPDTQYF. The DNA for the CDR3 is TGTGCCAGTAGTATCATCAGCGGGGTTCCAGATACGCAGTATTTT.

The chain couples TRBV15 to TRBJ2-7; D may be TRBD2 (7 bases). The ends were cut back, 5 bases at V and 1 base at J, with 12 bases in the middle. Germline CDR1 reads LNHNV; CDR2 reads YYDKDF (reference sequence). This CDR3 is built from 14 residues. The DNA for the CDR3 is TGTGCCACCAGCGGCGGGGGCGTATCCTACGAGCAGTACGTC. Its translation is CATSGGGVSYEQYV.

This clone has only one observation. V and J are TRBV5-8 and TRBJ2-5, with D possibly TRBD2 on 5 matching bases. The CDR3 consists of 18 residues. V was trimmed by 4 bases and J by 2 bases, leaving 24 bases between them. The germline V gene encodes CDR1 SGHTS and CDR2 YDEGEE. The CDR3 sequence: CASSVALIGVGRQETQYF. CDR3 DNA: TGTGCCAGCAGCGTTGCCCTGATCGGGGTAGGGAGACAAGAGACCCAGTACTTC.

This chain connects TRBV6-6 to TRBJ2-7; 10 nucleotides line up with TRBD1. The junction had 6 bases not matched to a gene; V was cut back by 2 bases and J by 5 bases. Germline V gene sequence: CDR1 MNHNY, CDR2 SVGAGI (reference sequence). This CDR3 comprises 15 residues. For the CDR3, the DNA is TGTGCCAGCAGTTACGGGGACAGGGGTTTCCACGAGCAGTACGTC. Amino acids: CASSYGDRGFHEQYV.

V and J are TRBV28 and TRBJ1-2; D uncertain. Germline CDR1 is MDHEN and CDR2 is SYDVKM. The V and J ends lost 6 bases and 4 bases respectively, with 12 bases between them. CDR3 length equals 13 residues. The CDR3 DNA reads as TGTGCCAGCAGCTCCGGACGGAGCTATGGCTACACCTTC. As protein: CASSSGRSYGYTF.

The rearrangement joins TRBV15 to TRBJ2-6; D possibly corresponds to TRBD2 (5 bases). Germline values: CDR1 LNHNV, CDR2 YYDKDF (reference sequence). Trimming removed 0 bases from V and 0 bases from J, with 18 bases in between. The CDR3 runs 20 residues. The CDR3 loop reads CATSRDKSLGSFSGANVLTF. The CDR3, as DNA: TGTGCCACCAGCAGAGATAAGTCCCTAGGGAGCTTCTCTGGGGCCAACGTCCTGACTTTC.